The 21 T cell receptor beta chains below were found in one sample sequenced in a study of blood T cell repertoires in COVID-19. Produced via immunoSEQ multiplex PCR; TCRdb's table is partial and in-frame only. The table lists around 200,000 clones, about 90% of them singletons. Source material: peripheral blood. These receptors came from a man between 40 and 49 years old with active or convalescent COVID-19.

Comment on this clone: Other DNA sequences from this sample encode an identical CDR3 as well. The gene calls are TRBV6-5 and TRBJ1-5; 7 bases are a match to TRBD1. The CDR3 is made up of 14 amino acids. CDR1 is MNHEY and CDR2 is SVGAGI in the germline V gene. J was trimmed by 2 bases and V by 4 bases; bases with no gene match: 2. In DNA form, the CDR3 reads TGTGCCAGCAGTTCAGACAGGGGCAATCAGCCCCAGCATTTT. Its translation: CASSSDRGNQPQHF.

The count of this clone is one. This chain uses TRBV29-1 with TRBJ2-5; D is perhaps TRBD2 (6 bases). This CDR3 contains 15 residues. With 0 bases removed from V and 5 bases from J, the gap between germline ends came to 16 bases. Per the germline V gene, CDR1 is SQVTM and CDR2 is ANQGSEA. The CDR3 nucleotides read TGCAGCGTTGAAGACTTCGGAGGGGTTAAGGAGACCCAGTACTTC. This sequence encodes CSVEDFGGVKETQYF.

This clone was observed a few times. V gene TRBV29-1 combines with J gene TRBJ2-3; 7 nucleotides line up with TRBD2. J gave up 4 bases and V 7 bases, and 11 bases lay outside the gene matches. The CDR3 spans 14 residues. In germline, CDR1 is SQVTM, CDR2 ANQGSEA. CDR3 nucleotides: TGCAGCGCCTCTTCGCGGGAGCGTGCAGATACGCAGTATTTT. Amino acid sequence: CSASSRERADTQYF.

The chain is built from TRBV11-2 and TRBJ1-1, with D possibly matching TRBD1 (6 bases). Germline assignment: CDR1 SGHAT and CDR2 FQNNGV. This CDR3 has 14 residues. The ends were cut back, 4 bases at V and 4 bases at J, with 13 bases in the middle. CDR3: CASSSVGGGTEAFF. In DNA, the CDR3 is TGTGCCAGCAGCTCAGTAGGGGGGGGCACTGAAGCTTTCTTT.

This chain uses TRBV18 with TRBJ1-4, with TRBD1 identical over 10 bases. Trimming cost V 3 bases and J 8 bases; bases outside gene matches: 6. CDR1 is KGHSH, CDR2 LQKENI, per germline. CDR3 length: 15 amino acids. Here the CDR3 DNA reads TGTGCCAGCTCACCCGGACAGGGGGAAGGAGAAAAACTGTTTTTT. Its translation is CASSPGQGEGEKLFF.

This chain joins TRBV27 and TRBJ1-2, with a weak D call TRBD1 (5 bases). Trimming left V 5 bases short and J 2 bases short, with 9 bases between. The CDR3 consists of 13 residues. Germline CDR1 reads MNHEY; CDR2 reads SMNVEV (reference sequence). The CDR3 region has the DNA TGTGCCAGCAGTCAAGGGGTCAACTATGGCTACACCTTC. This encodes CASSQGVNYGYTF.

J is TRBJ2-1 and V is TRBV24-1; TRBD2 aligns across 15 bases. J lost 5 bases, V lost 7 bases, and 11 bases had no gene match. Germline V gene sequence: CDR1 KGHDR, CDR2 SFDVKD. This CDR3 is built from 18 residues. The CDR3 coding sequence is TGTGCCACCAGAGGACCGGGACTAGCGGGGGGAACCGACAATGAGCAGTTCTTC. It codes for CATRGPGLAGGTDNEQFF.

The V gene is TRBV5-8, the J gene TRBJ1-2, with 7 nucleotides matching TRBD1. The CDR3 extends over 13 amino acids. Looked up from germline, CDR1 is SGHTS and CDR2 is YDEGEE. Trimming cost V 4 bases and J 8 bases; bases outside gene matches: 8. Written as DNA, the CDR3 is TGTGCCAGCAGCCCACAGGGGTCTTGGGGCTACACCTTC. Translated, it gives CASSPQGSWGYTF.

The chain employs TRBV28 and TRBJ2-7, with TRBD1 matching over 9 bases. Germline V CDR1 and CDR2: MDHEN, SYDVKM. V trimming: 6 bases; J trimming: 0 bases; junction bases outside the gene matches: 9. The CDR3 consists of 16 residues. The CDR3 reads CASSPRTGALSYEQYF. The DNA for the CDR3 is TGTGCCAGCAGCCCCCGGACAGGGGCCCTCTCCTACGAGCAGTACTTC.

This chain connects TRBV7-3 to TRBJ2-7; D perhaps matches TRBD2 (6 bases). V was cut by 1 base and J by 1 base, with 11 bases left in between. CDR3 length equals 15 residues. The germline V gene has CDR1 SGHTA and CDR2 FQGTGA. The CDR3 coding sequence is TGTGCCAGCAGCTTAAGGGCGGGATTATCCTACGAGCAGTACTTC. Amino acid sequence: CASSLRAGLSYEQYF.

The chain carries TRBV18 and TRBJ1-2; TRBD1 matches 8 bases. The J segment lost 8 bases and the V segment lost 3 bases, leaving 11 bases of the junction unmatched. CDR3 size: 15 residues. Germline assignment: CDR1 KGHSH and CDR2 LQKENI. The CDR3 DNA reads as TGTGCCAGCTCACCCCTCGGACAGGGTCAAGGAGGCTACACCTTC. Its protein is CASSPLGQGQGGYTF.

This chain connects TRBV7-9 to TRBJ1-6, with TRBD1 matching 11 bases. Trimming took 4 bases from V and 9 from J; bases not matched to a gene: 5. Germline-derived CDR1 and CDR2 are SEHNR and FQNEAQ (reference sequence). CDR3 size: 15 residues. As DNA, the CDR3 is TGTGCCAGCAGCTGGGGGACAGGGGGTAGTTCACCCCTCCACTTT. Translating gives CASSWGTGGSSPLHF.

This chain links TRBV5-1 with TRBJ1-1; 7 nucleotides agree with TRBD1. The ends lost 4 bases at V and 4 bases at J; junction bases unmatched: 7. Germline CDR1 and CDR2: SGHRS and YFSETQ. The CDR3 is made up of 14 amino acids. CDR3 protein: CASSQGDSTTEAFF. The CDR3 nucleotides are TGCGCCAGCAGCCAGGGGGACAGTACCACTGAAGCTTTCTTT.

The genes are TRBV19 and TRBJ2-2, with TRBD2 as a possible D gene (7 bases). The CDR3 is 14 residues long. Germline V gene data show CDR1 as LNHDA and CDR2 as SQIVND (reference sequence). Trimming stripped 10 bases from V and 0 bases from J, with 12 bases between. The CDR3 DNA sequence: TGTGCCACCCGCGGGGGCTCGAACACCGGGGAGCTGTTTTTT. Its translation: CATRGGSNTGELFF.

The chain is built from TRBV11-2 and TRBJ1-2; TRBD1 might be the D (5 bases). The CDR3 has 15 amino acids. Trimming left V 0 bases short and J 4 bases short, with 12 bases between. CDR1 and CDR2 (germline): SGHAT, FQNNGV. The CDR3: CASSLELQGSYGYTF. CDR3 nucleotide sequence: TGTGCCAGCAGCTTAGAGCTTCAGGGTTCCTATGGCTACACCTTC.

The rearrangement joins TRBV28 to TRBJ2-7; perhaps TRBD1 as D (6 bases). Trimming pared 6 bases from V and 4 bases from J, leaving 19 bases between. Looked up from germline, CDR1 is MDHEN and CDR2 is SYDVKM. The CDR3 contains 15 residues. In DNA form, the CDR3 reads TGTGCCAGCAGGTCCAGGGGTTTGGACGATTACGAGCAGTACTTC. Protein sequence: CASRSRGLDDYEQYF.

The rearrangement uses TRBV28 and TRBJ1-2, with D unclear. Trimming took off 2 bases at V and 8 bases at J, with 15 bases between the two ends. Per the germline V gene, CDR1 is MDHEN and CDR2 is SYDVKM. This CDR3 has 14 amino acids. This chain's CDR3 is CASSLRVPGKGYTF. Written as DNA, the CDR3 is TGTGCCAGCAGTTTAAGGGTGCCGGGGAAGGGCTACACCTTC.

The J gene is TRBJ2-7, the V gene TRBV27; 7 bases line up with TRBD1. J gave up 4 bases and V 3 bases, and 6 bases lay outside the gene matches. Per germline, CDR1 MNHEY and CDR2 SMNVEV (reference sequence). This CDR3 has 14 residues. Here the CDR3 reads CASSLVGGRYEQYF. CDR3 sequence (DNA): TGTGCCAGCAGTTTGGTAGGGGGCCGGTACGAGCAGTACTTC.

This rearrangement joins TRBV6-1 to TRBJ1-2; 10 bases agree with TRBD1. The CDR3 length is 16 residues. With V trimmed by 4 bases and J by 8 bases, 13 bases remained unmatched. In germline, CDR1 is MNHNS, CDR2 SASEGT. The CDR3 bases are TGTGCCAGCAGTGGGTCCCGGGGACAGGGGTCGATCGGCTACACCTTC. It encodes CASSGSRGQGSIGYTF.

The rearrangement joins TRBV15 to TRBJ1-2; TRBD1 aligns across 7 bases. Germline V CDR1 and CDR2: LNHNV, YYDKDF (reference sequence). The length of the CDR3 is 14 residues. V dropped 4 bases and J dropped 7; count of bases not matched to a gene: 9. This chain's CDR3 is CATSTRGQVSGYTF. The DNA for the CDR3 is TGTGCCACCAGCACCCGAGGACAGGTCTCTGGCTACACCTTC.

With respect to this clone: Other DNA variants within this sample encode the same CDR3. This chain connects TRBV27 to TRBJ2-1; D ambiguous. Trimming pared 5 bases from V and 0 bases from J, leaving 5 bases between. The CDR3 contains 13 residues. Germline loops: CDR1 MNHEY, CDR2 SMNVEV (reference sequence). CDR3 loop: CASSLSSYNEQFF. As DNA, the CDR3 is TGTGCCAGCAGTCTAAGCTCCTACAATGAGCAGTTCTTC.